The 22 T cell receptor beta chains presented below share a single source sample, sequenced in a study of somatic mutations in cytotoxic T cells in rheumatoid arthritis. Profiled with immunoSEQ multiplex PCR; TCRdb holds only in-frame clones, not every one. The repertoire holds 16,000 or so clones, with about 74% as singletons. Material for sequencing was CD8+ T cells sorted from blood. These receptor sequences come from an adult with rheumatoid arthritis.

The gene calls are TRBV5-4 and TRBJ2-1; no clear D gene. Trimming took 0 bases from V and 5 from J, leaving 3 bases between them. The V gene's germline CDR1 is SGHNT and CDR2 YYREEE (reference sequence). This CDR3 contains 12 residues. DNA of the CDR3: TGTGCCAGCAGCTTGGGCAACAATGAGCAGTTCTTC. Protein product: CASSLGNNEQFF.

This chain uses TRBV9 with TRBJ2-3; no firm D call. In germline, CDR1 is SGDLS, CDR2 YYNGEE. The V gene lost 7 bases and the J gene lost 10 bases, with 10 bases spanning the gap. CDR3 length equals 10 residues. As DNA, the CDR3 is TGTGCCAGCGGCCGGGCCCCGCAGTATTTT. Protein: CASGRAPQYF. Based on the CDR3 plus reference TRBV9 and TRBJ2-3, the full variable domain is DSGVTQTPKHLITATGQRVTLRCSPRSGDLSVYWYQQSLDQGLQFLIQYYNGEERAKGNILERFSAQQFPDLHSELNLSSLELGDSALYFCASGRAPQYFGPGTRLTVL.

V gene TRBV7-2 combines with J gene TRBJ1-2; TRBD1 agrees at 7 bases. The V and J ends lost 7 bases and 7 bases, in that order; junction bases with no gene match: 9. Germline V lookup: CDR1 SGHTA, CDR2 FQGNSA. The length of the CDR3 is 13 residues. DNA of the CDR3: TGTGCCAGCACCCAGGGAGGGGGCGGTGGCTACACCTTC. Translated: CASTQGGGGGYTF. Combining the CDR3 with reference TRBV7-2 and TRBJ1-2 gives the whole variable domain GAGVSQSPSNKVTEKGKDVELRCDPISGHTALYWYRQSLGQGLEFLIYFQGNSAPDKSGLPSDRFSAERTGGSVSTLTIQRTQQEDSAVYLCASTQGGGGGYTFGSGTRLTVV.

This chain uses TRBV7-9 with TRBJ2-7, with D perhaps assigned TRBD1 or TRBD2 (5 bases each). The CDR3 covers 14 residues. Germline CDR1 reads SEHNR; CDR2 reads FQNEAQ (reference sequence). V lost 1 base, J lost 2 bases, and 9 bases lay in between. Here the CDR3 reads CASSLDGGPYEQYF. The CDR3 region has the DNA TGTGCCAGCAGCTTAGATGGGGGTCCCTACGAGCAGTACTTC.

The J gene is TRBJ1-2, the V gene TRBV7-2; the D is unclear. Trimming took off 4 bases at V and 10 bases at J, with 13 bases between the two ends. The CDR3 has 12 amino acids. CDR1 and CDR2 (germline): SGHTA, FQGNSA. CDR3 coding DNA: TGTGCCAGCAGCTACGACCTGGATTCCTACACCTTC. Protein product: CASSYDLDSYTF.

V gene TRBV7-9 combines with J gene TRBJ1-2; no clear D. The CDR3 totals 12 residues. Germline V gene data show CDR1 as SEHNR and CDR2 as FQNEAQ (reference sequence). Trimming took off 5 bases at V and 7 bases at J, with 11 bases between the two ends. The CDR3 DNA follows: TGTGCCAGCAGCGACTCGTTACCTGGCTACACCTTC. It codes for CASSDSLPGYTF.

This rearrangement joins TRBV11-2 to TRBJ2-7; possible D gene TRBD2, 5 bases. The CDR3 totals 16 residues. In germline, CDR1 is SGHAT, CDR2 FQNNGV. Trimming stripped 5 bases from V and 1 base from J, with 18 bases between. The CDR3 DNA is TGTGCCAGCAGCCCGGGCCTAGTGGCGGGTTCCTACGAGCAGTACTTC. This gives the protein CASSPGLVAGSYEQYF.

This chain joins TRBV15 and TRBJ1-2, with TRBD1 as a possible D gene (5 bases). Germline CDR1 is LNHNV and CDR2 is YYDKDF (reference sequence). CDR3 length equals 16 residues. V dropped 2 bases and J dropped 1 base, with 14 bases sitting between them. The CDR3 reads CATSRPRDGINYGYTF. CDR3 coding DNA: TGTGCCACCAGCAGACCCCGGGACGGTATTAACTATGGCTACACCTTC.

The chain links TRBV6-1 to TRBJ2-3, with D possibly being TRBD1 or TRBD2 (5 bases each). Per the germline V gene, CDR1 is MNHNS and CDR2 is SASEGT. This CDR3 contains 16 residues. Deletions cut 2 bases from V and 1 base from J, with 13 bases between. For the CDR3, the DNA is TGTGCCAGCAGTGAATCCGAGGGGAGTGGCACAGATACGCAGTATTTT. Residues: CASSESEGSGTDTQYF.

This chain connects TRBV7-9 to TRBJ2-7; D is possibly TRBD2 (6 bases). Germline V gene data show CDR1 as SEHNR and CDR2 as FQNEAQ (reference sequence). Trimming shortened V by 5 bases and J by 6 bases, and 14 bases separated the two germline ends. The CDR3 is 13 residues long. CDR3: CASSNGDSREQYF. CDR3 sequence (DNA): TGTGCCAGCAGCAACGGGGACTCCCGCGAGCAGTACTTC.

V usage is TRBV5-4 and J usage is TRBJ2-7, with 8 bases fitting TRBD1. The CDR3 is 15 residues long. The junction had 4 bases not matched to a gene; V was cut back by 0 bases and J by 2 bases. Germline V lookup: CDR1 SGHNT, CDR2 YYREEE (reference sequence). In DNA, the CDR3 is TGTGCCAGCAGCTTGGGCCGACAGGGGACCTACGAGCAGTACTTC. This codes for CASSLGRQGTYEQYF.

The chain links TRBV12-5 to TRBJ2-1, with 10 bases lining up with TRBD2. The germline CDR1 and CDR2 sequences are LGHNT and FRNRAP. V lost 0 bases to trimming and J lost 9 bases; unmatched junction nucleotides: 2. The CDR3 loop spans 14 amino acids. This chain's CDR3 is CASGLVAGGGEQFF. CDR3 DNA sequence: TGTGCTAGTGGTTTGGTAGCGGGGGGGGGTGAGCAGTTCTTC.

The chain has TRBV7-6 and TRBJ1-1; D ambiguous. The CDR3 consists of 14 residues. With 1 base removed from V and 4 bases from J, the gap between germline ends came to 10 bases. Germline CDR1 reads SGHVS; CDR2 reads FNYEAQ. CDR3 sequence reads: CASSLESESTEAFF. CDR3 DNA sequence: TGTGCCAGCAGCTTAGAGAGCGAGTCCACTGAAGCTTTCTTT.

The chain couples TRBV13 to TRBJ2-3; the D is unclear. CDR3 length equals 14 residues. V dropped 3 bases and J dropped 8 bases, with 15 bases sitting between them. Germline lookup yields CDR1 PRHDT and CDR2 FYEKMQ (reference sequence). The CDR3 loop reads CASSFGSMAPTQYF. DNA of the CDR3: TGTGCCAGCAGCTTCGGGTCAATGGCTCCTACGCAGTATTTT.

This clone was recorded a few times. CDR3: CASSSSAGIRTPGELFF. As DNA, the CDR3 is TGTGCCAGCAGCTCCTCCGCCGGGATCAGAACACCCGGGGAGCTGTTTTTT. The chain carries TRBV7-9 and TRBJ2-2, with D perhaps matching TRBD2 (5 bases). CDR1 is SEHNR and CDR2 is FQNEAQ in the germline V gene (reference sequence). CDR3 length equals 17 residues. Trimming removed 4 bases at V and 6 bases at J, with 21 bases between.

The chain combines TRBV6-4 with TRBJ2-2; D might be TRBD1 or TRBD2, each matching 5 bases. Germline CDR1 and CDR2: MRHNA and SNTAGT. V gave up 4 bases and J gave up 3 bases, with 15 bases separating them. There are 16 residues in the CDR3. The CDR3 sequence: CASSAGSGRDTGELFF. CDR3 nucleotides: TGTGCCAGCAGTGCAGGATCGGGGCGGGACACCGGGGAGCTGTTTTTT.

V gene TRBV19 combines with J gene TRBJ2-7; D might be TRBD1 or TRBD2, each matching 5 bases. CDR3 length: 16 amino acids. Germline assignment: CDR1 LNHDA and CDR2 SQIVND (reference sequence). V lost 4 bases and J 2 bases, leaving 18 bases between the germline ends. CDR3 loop: CASSKPKGPTTYEQYF. CDR3 DNA: TGTGCCAGTAGTAAACCGAAGGGACCCACTACCTACGAGCAGTACTTC.

This chain uses TRBV19 with TRBJ1-1; the match to TRBD1 covers 8 bases. This CDR3 region has 15 residues. V gave up 6 bases and J gave up 0 bases; unmatched junction bases: 6. Looked up from germline, CDR1 is LNHDA and CDR2 is SQIVND (reference sequence). Written as DNA, the CDR3 is TGTGCCAGTAGACCTCAGGGGGCAGTGAACACTGAAGCTTTCTTT. Translating gives CASRPQGAVNTEAFF. Looking up the rest from reference TRBV19 and TRBJ1-1 gives the full variable domain: DGGITQSPKYLFRKEGQNVTLSCEQNLNHDAMYWYRQDPGQGLRLIYYSQIVNDFQKGDIAEGYSVSREKKESFPLTVTSAQKNPTAFYLCASRPQGAVNTEAFFGQGTRLTVV.

This clone was observed a single time. The V and J genes are TRBV6-6 and TRBJ2-5, with a weak D call TRBD1 (5 bases). The CDR3 loop spans 13 amino acids. Germline V gene data show CDR1 as MNHNY and CDR2 as SVGAGI (reference sequence). V dropped 7 bases and J dropped 1 base, with 10 bases sitting between them. Here the CDR3 reads CASTGQGQETQYF. CDR3 bases: TGTGCCAGCACCGGCCAGGGCCAAGAGACCCAGTACTTC.

The CDR3: CASSLISGMNTEAFF. CDR3 in DNA: TGTGCCAGCAGCTTGATTTCAGGGATGAACACTGAAGCTTTCTTT. The chain carries TRBV11-2 and TRBJ1-1; D may be TRBD1 (5 bases). Trimming removed 3 bases at V and 0 bases at J, with 11 bases between. The CDR3 covers 15 residues. Germline V gives CDR1 SGHAT, CDR2 FQNNGV.

This clone was seen a single time. The chain couples TRBV27 to TRBJ1-6; weak D call: TRBD1 (5 bases). There are 14 residues in the CDR3. The V end lost 3 bases, the J end lost 9 bases, and 12 bases lay between the germline ends. Germline V gene data show CDR1 as MNHEY and CDR2 as SMNVEV (reference sequence). The DNA for the CDR3 is TGTGCCAGCAGTTTGGTGGAGGGGAGTTCACCCCTCCACTTT. Its protein product is CASSLVEGSSPLHF.

This chain joins TRBV6-4 and TRBJ2-7, with unresolved D. The CDR3 runs to 9 residues. Germline assignment: CDR1 MRHNA and CDR2 SNTAGT. V was pared by 8 bases and J by 4 bases, with 3 bases between. The CDR3, as DNA: TGTGCCAGCCTGTACGAGCAGTACTTC. Protein: CASLYEQYF.